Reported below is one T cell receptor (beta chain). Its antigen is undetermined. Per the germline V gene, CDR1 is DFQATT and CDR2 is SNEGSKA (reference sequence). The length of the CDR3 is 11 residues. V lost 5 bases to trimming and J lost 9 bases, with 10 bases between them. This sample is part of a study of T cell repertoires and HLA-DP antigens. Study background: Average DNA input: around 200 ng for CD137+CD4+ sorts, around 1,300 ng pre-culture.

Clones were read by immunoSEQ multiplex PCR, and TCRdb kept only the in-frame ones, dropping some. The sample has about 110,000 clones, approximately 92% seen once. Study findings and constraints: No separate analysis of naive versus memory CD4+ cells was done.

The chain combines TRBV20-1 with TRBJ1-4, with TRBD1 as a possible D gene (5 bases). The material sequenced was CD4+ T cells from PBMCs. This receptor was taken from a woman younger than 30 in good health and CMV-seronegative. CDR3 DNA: TGCAGTGCTTTCAAGGGGAAAAAACTGTTTTTT. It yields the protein CSAFKGKKLFF.